The clone carrying this T cell receptor (beta chain) has a single count. The antigen is unknown. Healthy bone marrow donors made up the cohort. The sample originates from a study of cytomegalovirus exposure and HLA in healthy donors. Overall study findings and caveats: Later on, analysis showed that most CMV-associated TCR beta chains appeared to be HLA-restricted. Later on, an analysis showed TCR association rates differing by HLA locus, with DRB1 the most and HLA-C the fewest. Most TCR sequences were seen very rarely across donors, but some public TCRs occurred in many.

There are 17 residues in the CDR3. J was trimmed by 4 bases and V by 1 base; bases with no gene match: 6. Germline CDR1 is LNHDA and CDR2 is SQIVND (reference sequence). The primer mix had 60 Vbeta and 13 Jbeta primers. Generated by immunoSEQ multiplex PCR, the TCRdb table keeps only in-frame clones and is missing some. The sample holds nearly 300,000 clones, 86% seen once. Sequences were obtained from PBMCs. The chain couples TRBV19 to TRBJ2-5; 13 bases agree with TRBD2. This TCR derives from a man aged 35-49 years in good health and CMV-seropositive. The DNA for the CDR3 is TGTGCCAGTAGTATAGCGGGGACTAGCGGGACGAGAGAGACCCAGTACTTC. It yields the protein CASSIAGTSGTRETQYF. Together with reference TRBV19 and TRBJ2-5, the CDR3 gives the full variable domain: DGGITQSPKYLFRKEGQNVTLSCEQNLNHDAMYWYRQDPGQGLRLIYYSQIVNDFQKGDIAEGYSVSREKKESFPLTVTSAQKNPTAFYLCASSIAGTSGTRETQYFGPGTRLLVL.